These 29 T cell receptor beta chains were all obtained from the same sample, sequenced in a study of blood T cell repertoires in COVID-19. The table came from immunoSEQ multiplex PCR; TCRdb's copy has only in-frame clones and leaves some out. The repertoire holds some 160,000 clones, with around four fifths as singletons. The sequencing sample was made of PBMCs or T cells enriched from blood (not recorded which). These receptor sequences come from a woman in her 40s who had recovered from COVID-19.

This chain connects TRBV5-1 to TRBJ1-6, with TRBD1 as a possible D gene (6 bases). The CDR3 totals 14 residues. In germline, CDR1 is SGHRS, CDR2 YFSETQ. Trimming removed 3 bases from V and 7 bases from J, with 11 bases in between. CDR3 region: CASSSDSTNSPLHF. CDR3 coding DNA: TGCGCCAGCAGCTCGGACAGTACGAATTCACCCCTCCACTTT.

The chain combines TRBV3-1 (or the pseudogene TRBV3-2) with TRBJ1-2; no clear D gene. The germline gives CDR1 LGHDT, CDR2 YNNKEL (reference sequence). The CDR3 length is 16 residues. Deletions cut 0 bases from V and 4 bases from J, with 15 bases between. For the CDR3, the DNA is TGTGCCAGCAGCCAAGATAGCGCTGGGTTCCTCTATGGCTACACCTTC. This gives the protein CASSQDSAGFLYGYTF.

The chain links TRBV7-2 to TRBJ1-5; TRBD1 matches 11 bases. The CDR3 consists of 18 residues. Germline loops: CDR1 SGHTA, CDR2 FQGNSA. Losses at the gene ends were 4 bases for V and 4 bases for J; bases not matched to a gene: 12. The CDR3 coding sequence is TGTGCCAGCAGCTCTTACCCCCGGGACAGGGGGAAAAATCAGCCCCAGCATTTT. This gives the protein CASSSYPRDRGKNQPQHF.

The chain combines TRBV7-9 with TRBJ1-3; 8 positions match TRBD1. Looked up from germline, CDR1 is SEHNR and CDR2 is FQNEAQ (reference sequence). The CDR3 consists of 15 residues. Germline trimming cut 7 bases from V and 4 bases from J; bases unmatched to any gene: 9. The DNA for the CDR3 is TGTGCCAGCACCGCTACCGGACAGGGAGGAAACACCATATATTTT. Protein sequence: CASTATGQGGNTIYF.

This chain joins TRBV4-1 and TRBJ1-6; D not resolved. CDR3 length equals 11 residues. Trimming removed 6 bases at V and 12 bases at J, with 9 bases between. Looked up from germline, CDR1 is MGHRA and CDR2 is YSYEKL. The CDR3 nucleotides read TGCGCCAGCAGTGGCGGCGGACCCCTCCACTTT. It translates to CASSGGGPLHF.

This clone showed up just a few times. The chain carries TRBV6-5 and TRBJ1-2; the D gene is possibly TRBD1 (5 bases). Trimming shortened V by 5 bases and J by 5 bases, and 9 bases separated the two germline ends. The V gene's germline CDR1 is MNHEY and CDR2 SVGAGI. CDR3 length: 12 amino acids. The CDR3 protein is CASSPQGYGYTF. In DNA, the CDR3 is TGTGCCAGCAGTCCCCAGGGATATGGCTACACCTTC.

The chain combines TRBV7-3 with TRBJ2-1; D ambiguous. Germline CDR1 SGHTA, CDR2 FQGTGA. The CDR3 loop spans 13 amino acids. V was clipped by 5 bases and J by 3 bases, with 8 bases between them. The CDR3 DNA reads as TGTGCCAGCAGCCTAGGAATCTACAATGAGCAGTTCTTC. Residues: CASSLGIYNEQFF. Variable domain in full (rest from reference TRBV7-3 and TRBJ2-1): GAGVSQTPSNKVTEKGKYVELRCDPISGHTALYWYRQSLGQGPEFLIYFQGTGAADDSGLPNDRFFAVRPEGSVSTLKIQRTERGDSAVYLCASSLGIYNEQFFGPGTRLTVL.

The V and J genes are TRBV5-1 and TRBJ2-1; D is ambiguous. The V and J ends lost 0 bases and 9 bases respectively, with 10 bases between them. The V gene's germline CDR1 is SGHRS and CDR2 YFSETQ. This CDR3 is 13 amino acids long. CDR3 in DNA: TGCGCCAGCAGCTTGGGATCTAGTCGTGAGCAGTTCTTC. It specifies CASSLGSSREQFF.

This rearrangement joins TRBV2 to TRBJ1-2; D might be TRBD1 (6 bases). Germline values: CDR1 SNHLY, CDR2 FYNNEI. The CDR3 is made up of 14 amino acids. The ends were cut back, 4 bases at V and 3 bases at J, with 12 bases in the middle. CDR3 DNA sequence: TGTGCCAGCAGTGTTAGGGGGTTGGACTATGGCTACACCTTC. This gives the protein CASSVRGLDYGYTF.

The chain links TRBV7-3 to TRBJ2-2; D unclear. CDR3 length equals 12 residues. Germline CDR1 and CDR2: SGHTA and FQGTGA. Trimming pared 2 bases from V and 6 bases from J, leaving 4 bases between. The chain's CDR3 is CASSLASGELFF. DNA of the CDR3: TGTGCCAGCAGCTTAGCGTCCGGGGAGCTGTTTTTT.

The CDR3 sequence: CASSTESSYNEQFF. The DNA of the CDR3 is TGTGCCAGCAGTACTGAGAGCTCCTACAATGAGCAGTTCTTC. The chain is built from TRBV6-5 and TRBJ2-1; D ambiguous. V gave up 5 bases and J gave up 0 bases, with 8 bases separating them. Looked up from germline, CDR1 is MNHEY and CDR2 is SVGAGI. The CDR3 is 14 residues long.

CDR3 coding DNA: TGTGCCAGCAGTTTATGGGGCAGGGACGGGGAGCTGTTTTTT. As protein: CASSLWGRDGELFF. The chain links TRBV27 to TRBJ2-2, with a possible D match to TRBD1 (5 bases). V was cut by 1 base and J by 7 bases, with 10 bases left in between. Germline CDR1 reads MNHEY; CDR2 reads SMNVEV (reference sequence). The CDR3 spans 14 residues.

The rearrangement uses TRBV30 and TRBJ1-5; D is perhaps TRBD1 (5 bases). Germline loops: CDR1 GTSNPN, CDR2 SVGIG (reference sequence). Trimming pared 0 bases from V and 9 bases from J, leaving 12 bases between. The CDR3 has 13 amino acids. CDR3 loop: CAWSVLTGGPQHF. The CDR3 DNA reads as TGTGCCTGGAGTGTACTTACCGGGGGGCCCCAGCATTTT.

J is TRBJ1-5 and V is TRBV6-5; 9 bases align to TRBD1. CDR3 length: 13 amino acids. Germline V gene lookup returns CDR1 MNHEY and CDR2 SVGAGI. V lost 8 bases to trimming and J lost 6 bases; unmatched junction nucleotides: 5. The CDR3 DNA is TGTGCCAGCGGGGGGACAGGGTCTCAGCCCCAGCATTTT. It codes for CASGGTGSQPQHF.

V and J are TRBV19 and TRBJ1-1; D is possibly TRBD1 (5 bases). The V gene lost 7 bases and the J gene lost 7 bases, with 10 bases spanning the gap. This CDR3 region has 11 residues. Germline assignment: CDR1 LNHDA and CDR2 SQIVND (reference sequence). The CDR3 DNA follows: TGTGCCAGTAAGGGGCCGGGTGAAGCTTTCTTT. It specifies CASKGPGEAFF.

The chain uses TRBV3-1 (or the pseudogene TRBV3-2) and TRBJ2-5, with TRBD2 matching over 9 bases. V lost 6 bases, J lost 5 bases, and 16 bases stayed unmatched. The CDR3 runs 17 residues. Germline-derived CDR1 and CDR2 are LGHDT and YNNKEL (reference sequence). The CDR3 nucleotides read TGTGCCAGCAGATCAGGACAGACTAGCGGCAGGTTGGAGACCCAGTACTTC. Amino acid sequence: CASRSGQTSGRLETQYF.

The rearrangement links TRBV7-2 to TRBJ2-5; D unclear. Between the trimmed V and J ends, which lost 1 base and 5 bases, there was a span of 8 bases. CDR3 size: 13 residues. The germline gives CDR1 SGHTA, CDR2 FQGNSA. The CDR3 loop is CASSLGRAETQYF. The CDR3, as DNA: TGTGCCAGCAGCTTAGGCCGTGCGGAGACCCAGTACTTC.

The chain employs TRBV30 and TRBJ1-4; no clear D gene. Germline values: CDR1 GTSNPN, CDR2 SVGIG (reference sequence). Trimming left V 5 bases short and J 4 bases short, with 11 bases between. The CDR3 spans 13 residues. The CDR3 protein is CAWAGLNNEKLFF. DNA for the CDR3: TGTGCCTGGGCCGGGTTAAATAATGAAAAACTGTTTTTT.

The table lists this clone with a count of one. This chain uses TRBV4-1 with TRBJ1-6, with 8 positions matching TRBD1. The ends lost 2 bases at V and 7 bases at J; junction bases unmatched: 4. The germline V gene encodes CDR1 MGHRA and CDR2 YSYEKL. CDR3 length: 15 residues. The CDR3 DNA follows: TGCGCCAGCAGCCAAAATCAGGGGGCGAATTCACCCCTCCACTTT. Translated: CASSQNQGANSPLHF.

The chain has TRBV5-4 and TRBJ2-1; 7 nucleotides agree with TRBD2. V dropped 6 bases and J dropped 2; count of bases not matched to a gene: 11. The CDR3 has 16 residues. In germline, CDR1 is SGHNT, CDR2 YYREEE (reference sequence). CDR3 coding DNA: TGTGCCAGCACCCTGGCGTCTAGCGGACCCTACAATGAGCAGTTCTTC. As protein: CASTLASSGPYNEQFF.

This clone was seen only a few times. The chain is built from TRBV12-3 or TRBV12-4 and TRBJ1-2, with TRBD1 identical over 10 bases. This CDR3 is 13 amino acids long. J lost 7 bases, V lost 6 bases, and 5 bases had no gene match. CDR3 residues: CASSRQGARGYTF. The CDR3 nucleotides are TGTGCCAGCAGCAGACAGGGGGCGCGTGGCTACACCTTC.

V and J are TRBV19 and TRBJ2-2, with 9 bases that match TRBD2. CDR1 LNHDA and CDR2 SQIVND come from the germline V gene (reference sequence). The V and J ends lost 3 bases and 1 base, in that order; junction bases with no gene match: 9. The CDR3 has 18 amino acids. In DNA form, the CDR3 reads TGTGCCAGTAGTATCCTAGCGGGGCCCGTTATGAACACCGGGGAGCTGTTTTTT. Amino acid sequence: CASSILAGPVMNTGELFF.

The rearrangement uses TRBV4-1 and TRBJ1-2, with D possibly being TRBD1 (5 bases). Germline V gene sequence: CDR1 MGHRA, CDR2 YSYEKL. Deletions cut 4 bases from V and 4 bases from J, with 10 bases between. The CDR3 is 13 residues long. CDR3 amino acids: CASSRQGGYGYTF. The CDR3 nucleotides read TGCGCCAGCAGCCGGCAGGGCGGCTATGGCTACACCTTC.

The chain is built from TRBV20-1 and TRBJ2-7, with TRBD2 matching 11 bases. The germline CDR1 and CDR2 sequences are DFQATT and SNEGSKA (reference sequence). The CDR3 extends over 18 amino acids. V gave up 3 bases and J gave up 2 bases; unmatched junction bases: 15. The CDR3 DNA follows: TGCAGTGCTAGTTTCGAGGGGCTAGCGGGAGGAAAACCCTACGAGCAGTACTTC. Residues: CSASFEGLAGGKPYEQYF.

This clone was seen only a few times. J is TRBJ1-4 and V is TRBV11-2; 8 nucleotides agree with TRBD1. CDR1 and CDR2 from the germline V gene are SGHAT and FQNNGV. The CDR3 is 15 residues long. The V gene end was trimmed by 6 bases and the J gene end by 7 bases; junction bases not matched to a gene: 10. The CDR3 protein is CASRMTGAYGEKLFF. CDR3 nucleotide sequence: TGTGCCAGCAGAATGACAGGGGCATACGGTGAAAAACTGTTTTTT.

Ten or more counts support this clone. The CDR3 protein is CASSLDIYEQYF. CDR3 coding DNA: TGTGCCAGCAGCTTGGACATCTACGAGCAGTACTTC. The V gene is TRBV7-9, the J gene TRBJ2-7; TRBD1 might be the D (5 bases). The germline CDR1 and CDR2 sequences are SEHNR and FQNEAQ (reference sequence). Trimming left V 3 bases short and J 3 bases short, with 6 bases between. CDR3 size: 12 residues.

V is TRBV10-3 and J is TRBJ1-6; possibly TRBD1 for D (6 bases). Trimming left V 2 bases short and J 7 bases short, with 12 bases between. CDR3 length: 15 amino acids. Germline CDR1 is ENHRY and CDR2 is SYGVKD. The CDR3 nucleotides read TGTGCCATCAGTGAGGCAGGGGTAGGAAATTCACCCCTCCACTTT. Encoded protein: CAISEAGVGNSPLHF.

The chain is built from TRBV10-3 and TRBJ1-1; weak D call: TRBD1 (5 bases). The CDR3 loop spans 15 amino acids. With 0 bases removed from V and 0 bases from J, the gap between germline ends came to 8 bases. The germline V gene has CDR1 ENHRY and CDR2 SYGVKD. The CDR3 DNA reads TGTGCCATCAGTGAGTCACAGGCTTTGAACACTGAAGCTTTCTTT. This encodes CAISESQALNTEAFF.

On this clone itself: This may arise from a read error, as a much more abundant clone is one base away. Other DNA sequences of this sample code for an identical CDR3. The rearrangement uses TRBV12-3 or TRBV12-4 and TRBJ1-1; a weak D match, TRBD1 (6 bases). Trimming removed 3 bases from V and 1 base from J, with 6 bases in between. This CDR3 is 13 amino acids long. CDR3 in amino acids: CASSLTGNTEAFF. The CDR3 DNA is TGTGCCAGCAGTTTGACAGGGAACACTGAAGCTTTCTTT.